Listed here is a single T cell receptor (beta chain). The sample originates from a study of blood T cell repertoires in COVID-19. Source study methods: Reference gene primer amplification gave nucleated cell count estimates. Sequenced by immunoSEQ multiplex PCR; TCRdb stores in-frame clones only, minus some. The V and J calls and clone size were taken over from that table, and D and trimming were inferred from the DNA. Of roughly 200,000 clones in the sample, around 80% were seen once. This CDR3 has 15 residues. V lost 0 bases to trimming and J lost 0 bases, with 8 bases between them. The V gene's germline CDR1 is MNHEY and CDR2 SVGAGI.

The receptor was derived from a human donor in a cohort sampled during active COVID-19. The J gene is TRBJ1-1, the V gene TRBV6-5; possibly TRBD1 for D (5 bases). The specimen sequenced was peripheral blood. CDR3 loop: CASSYSGRVNTEAFF. The DNA of the CDR3 is TGTGCCAGCAGTTACTCTGGCAGGGTGAACACTGAAGCTTTCTTT.